Below are 24 T cell receptor beta chains sequenced from a single sample in a study of OX40 agonist ivuxolimab in advanced cancers. Method: immunoSEQ multiplex PCR; TCRdb's copy keeps in-frame clones and lacks some. This sample carries some 83,000 clones, approximately 84% of them seen once, and the ten largest clones take about 7%. The starting material was CD4+ or CD8+ T cells sorted from blood, obtained in a trial of the OX40 agonist ivuxolimab. These receptors were collected from an adult with an advanced solid tumor such as melanoma, head and neck, liver or kidney cancer.

The rearrangement joins TRBV15 to TRBJ1-3; a weak D match, TRBD1 (5 bases). Between the trimmed V and J ends, which lost 4 bases and 7 bases, there was a span of 14 bases. This CDR3 has 14 residues. Germline V gene sequence: CDR1 LNHNV, CDR2 YYDKDF (reference sequence). The DNA of the CDR3 is TGTGCCACCAGCATAACATGGGGCGGGAACACCATATATTTT. It yields the protein CATSITWGGNTIYF.

The chain's CDR3 is CASNPGTRRTGELFF. The DNA for the CDR3 is TGTGCCAGCAACCCTGGGACTAGGCGAACCGGGGAGCTGTTTTTT. V usage is TRBV6-6 and J usage is TRBJ2-2, with TRBD2 identical over 8 bases. V was pared by 7 bases and J by 5 bases, with 9 bases of the junction left unmatched. This CDR3 has 15 residues. Germline V lookup: CDR1 MNHNY, CDR2 SVGAGI (reference sequence).

The chain combines TRBV5-4 with TRBJ1-3; D not certain. Germline V gene sequence: CDR1 SGHNT, CDR2 YYREEE (reference sequence). The CDR3 has 16 residues. V lost 0 bases and J 0 bases, leaving 10 bases between the germline ends. CDR3 protein: CASSLDGRDSGNTIYF. The CDR3 DNA sequence: TGTGCCAGCAGCTTGGACGGGAGGGACTCTGGAAACACCATATATTTT.

As regards this clone: Other DNA variants within this sample encode the same CDR3. The chain combines TRBV7-9 with TRBJ1-3, with 7 bases matching TRBD1. This CDR3 is 15 amino acids long. V was pared by 6 bases and J by 0 bases, with 5 bases of the junction left unmatched. In germline, CDR1 is SEHNR, CDR2 FQNEAQ (reference sequence). The CDR3 DNA is TGTGCCAGCAGTTGGGACAGATCCTCTGGAAACACCATATATTTT. Amino acids: CASSWDRSSGNTIYF. Using reference TRBV7-9 and TRBJ1-3 for the parts outside the CDR3, the full variable domain is DTGVSQNPRHKITKRGQNVTFRCDPISEHNRLYWYRQTLGQGPEFLTYFQNEAQLEKSRLLSDRFSAERPKGSFSTLEIQRTEQGDSAMYLCASSWDRSSGNTIYFGEGSWLTVV.

The chain combines TRBV5-1 with TRBJ2-5, with D possibly matching TRBD1 (5 bases). Deletions cut 7 bases from V and 1 base from J, with 20 bases between. Germline loops: CDR1 SGHRS, CDR2 YFSETQ. The CDR3 consists of 16 residues. This chain's CDR3 is CASGVPKKGRQETQYF. CDR3 nucleotides: TGCGCCAGCGGGGTCCCCAAGAAGGGGCGCCAAGAGACCCAGTACTTC. The complete variable domain, with remaining parts taken from reference TRBV5-1 and TRBJ2-5, reads KAGVTQTPRYLIKTRGQQVTLSCSPISGHRSVSWYQQTPGQGLQFLFEYFSETQRNKGNFPGRFSGRQFSNSRSEMNVSTLELGDSALYLCASGVPKKGRQETQYFGPGTRLLVL.

V and J are TRBV4-3 and TRBJ2-4, with a weak D call TRBD2 (6 bases). CDR3 length equals 13 residues. V lost 0 bases, J lost 12 bases, and 12 bases lay in between. The germline CDR1 and CDR2 sequences are LGHNA and YSLEER. The CDR3 nucleotides are TGCGCCAGCAGCCAAGATAGGACTATTTCTCAGTACTTC. It specifies CASSQDRTISQYF.

This clone was observed a single time. The chain joins TRBV29-1 to TRBJ1-2; 10 bases agree with TRBD1. Germline V gene data show CDR1 as SQVTM and CDR2 as ANQGSEA. The CDR3 is made up of 13 amino acids. J lost 7 bases, V lost 6 bases, and 8 bases had no gene match. The CDR3 sequence is CSVETGGVGGYTF. DNA of the CDR3: TGCAGCGTGGAGACAGGGGGCGTCGGTGGCTACACCTTC.

The V gene is TRBV5-1, the J gene TRBJ2-5, with 8 bases that match TRBD1. Germline V CDR1 and CDR2: SGHRS, YFSETQ. Trimming at V came to 2 bases and at J to 0 bases, leaving 3 bases not matched to a gene. The CDR3 consists of 15 residues. The CDR3 loop reads CASSFQGAYQETQYF. The CDR3, as DNA: TGCGCCAGCAGCTTCCAGGGGGCGTACCAAGAGACCCAGTACTTC. Full variable domain (rest looked up from reference TRBV5-1 and TRBJ2-5): KAGVTQTPRYLIKTRGQQVTLSCSPISGHRSVSWYQQTPGQGLQFLFEYFSETQRNKGNFPGRFSGRQFSNSRSEMNVSTLELGDSALYLCASSFQGAYQETQYFGPGTRLLVL.

V usage is TRBV23-1 and J usage is TRBJ2-6, with unresolved D. TRBV23-1 is marked as an open reading frame, function uncertain. The CDR3 extends over 16 amino acids. Deletions cut 0 bases from V and 2 bases from J, with 8 bases between. This CDR3 is CASSQSGTAGANVLTF. CDR3 coding DNA: TGCGCCAGCAGTCAATCGGGTACAGCTGGGGCCAACGTCCTGACTTTC.

For the CDR3, the DNA is TGTGCCAGCAGCTTGACTACTGGCACTGAAGCTTTCTTT. Its translation is CASSLTTGTEAFF. This chain connects TRBV7-3 to TRBJ1-1; D is unresolved. The CDR3 extends over 13 amino acids. Per the germline V gene, CDR1 is SGHTA and CDR2 is FQGTGA. V was pared by 3 bases and J by 4 bases, with 9 bases between.

V and J are TRBV19 and TRBJ1-2; TRBD1 might be the D (5 bases). Germline V CDR1 and CDR2: LNHDA, SQIVND (reference sequence). This CDR3 spans 15 amino acids. Trimming removed 6 bases from V and 2 bases from J, with 16 bases in between. CDR3 sequence (DNA): TGTGCCAGTAGGGACCCCGGGGCCTCCAACTATGGCTACACCTTC. Translated: CASRDPGASNYGYTF.

The chain links TRBV7-2 to TRBJ2-3, with TRBD2 identical over 12 bases. The germline CDR1 and CDR2 sequences are SGHTA and FQGNSA. The CDR3 loop spans 16 amino acids. Trimming removed 5 bases from V and 3 bases from J; junction bases left unmatched: 6. The CDR3 region is CASSPGTSGLTDTQYF. CDR3 nucleotide sequence: TGTGCCAGCAGCCCTGGGACTAGCGGGCTTACAGATACGCAGTATTTT. Variable domain in full (rest from reference TRBV7-2 and TRBJ2-3): GAGVSQSPSNKVTEKGKDVELRCDPISGHTALYWYRQSLGQGLEFLIYFQGNSAPDKSGLPSDRFSAERTGGSVSTLTIQRTQQEDSAVYLCASSPGTSGLTDTQYFGPGTRLTVL.

The rearrangement links TRBV4-1 to TRBJ2-7, with 9 bases fitting TRBD2. V was pared by 1 base and J by 3 bases, with 7 bases of the junction left unmatched. The CDR3 runs to 16 residues. CDR1 is MGHRA, CDR2 YSYEKL, per germline. CDR3 bases: TGCGCCAGCAGCCAAGGAGGGCCTAGCGGGGTCTACGAGCAGTACTTC. Translation: CASSQGGPSGVYEQYF.

A word on this clone: One end of the junction is discordant with germline, which a read error may explain. CDR3 bases: TGTGCTAGCAGCGGACTAGCGGGGGGGCCCCCCGGGGAGCTGTTTTTT. Encoded protein: CASSGLAGGPPGELFF. The chain couples TRBV7-7 to TRBJ2-2, with 15 bases matching TRBD2. CDR1 SSHAT and CDR2 FNYEAQ come from the germline V gene (reference sequence). The CDR3 runs to 16 residues.

The chain joins TRBV6-1 to TRBJ2-7, with 8 bases aligning to TRBD1. V trimming: 5 bases; J trimming: 4 bases; junction bases outside the gene matches: 7. This CDR3 spans 14 amino acids. CDR1 is MNHNS and CDR2 is SASEGT in the germline V gene. The CDR3 spells CASSTQGARYEQYF. In DNA, the CDR3 is TGTGCCAGCAGTACTCAGGGGGCAAGGTACGAGCAGTACTTC.

Concerning this clone: At one end the junction does not follow the germline gene, possibly because of a read error. The chain couples TRBV5-6 to TRBJ2-6; D is unclear. CDR3 length: 16 amino acids. Per the germline V gene, CDR1 is SGHDT and CDR2 is YYEEEE. The CDR3 loop is CASTLWQISGANVLTF. In DNA form, the CDR3 reads TGTGCCAGCACCTTGTGGCAAATATCTGGGGCCAACGTCCTGACTTTC.

CDR3 in amino acids: CSVHPGGQEWNNEQFF. As DNA, the CDR3 is TGCAGCGTTCACCCCGGAGGGCAGGAGTGGAATAATGAGCAGTTCTTC. The chain recombines TRBV29-1 with TRBJ2-1; TRBD2 is a possible D gene (6 bases). The V end lost 5 bases, the J end lost 7 bases, and 24 bases lay between the germline ends. Germline V gives CDR1 SQVTM, CDR2 ANQGSEA. There are 16 residues in the CDR3.

This clone was seen a single time. This chain uses TRBV10-1 with TRBJ1-1; weak D call: TRBD1 (6 bases). V lost 10 bases, J lost 6 bases, and 18 bases lay in between. The CDR3 covers 13 residues. Germline V gene lookup returns CDR1 WNHNN and CDR2 SYGVQD (reference sequence). In nucleotides, the CDR3 is TGCGCCACCAGGGGAACAGGCCCCGCTGAAGCTTTCTTT. It codes for CATRGTGPAEAFF.

This clone was detected only a few times. The chain recombines TRBV6-5 with TRBJ1-1, with a tentative D call TRBD1 (6 bases). This CDR3 region has 13 residues. Germline CDR1 MNHEY, CDR2 SVGAGI. V lost 6 bases to trimming and J lost 9 bases, with 17 bases between them. The chain's CDR3 is CASSRDPGTQAFF. The CDR3 DNA is TGTGCCAGCAGCCGCGACCCCGGGACACAAGCTTTCTTT.

V and J are TRBV6-6 and TRBJ2-7; 10 bases are shared with TRBD1. This CDR3 comprises 16 residues. Germline CDR1 and CDR2: MNHNY and SVGAGI (reference sequence). Trimming removed 2 bases from V and 7 bases from J; junction bases left unmatched: 11. As DNA, the CDR3 is TGTGCCAGCAGTTACGCGGGGAGACAGGGGGCTGGAGAGCAGTACTTC. Amino acids: CASSYAGRQGAGEQYF.

The genes are TRBV21-1 and TRBJ2-7. TRBV21-1 is classified as a pseudogene. CDR3 length: 18 residues. The CDR3 DNA is TGTGCCAGCAACCCAACCGGGACGCTAACTGATAATTCCTACGAGCAGTACTTC. Protein: CASNPTGTLTDNSYEQYF.

This sequence joins TRBV7-3 and TRBJ1-5, with 11 bases fitting TRBD1. The CDR3 runs to 13 residues. In germline, CDR1 is SGHTA, CDR2 FQGTGA. The J segment lost 12 bases and the V segment lost 5 bases, leaving 6 bases of the junction unmatched. The CDR3 loop is CASSRDRGNLQHF. The CDR3 nucleotides are TGTGCCAGCAGCCGGGACAGGGGGAATCTCCAGCATTTT.

The chain recombines TRBV7-9 with TRBJ2-5; the D is unclear. The CDR3 totals 13 residues. Trimming removed 4 bases from V and 5 bases from J, with 11 bases in between. Looked up from germline, CDR1 is SEHNR and CDR2 is FQNEAQ (reference sequence). CDR3 sequence reads: CASSSILGETQYF. The CDR3 DNA follows: TGTGCCAGCAGCTCTATATTGGGGGAGACCCAGTACTTC.

The chain combines TRBV6-1 with TRBJ2-7; no firm D call. V dropped 3 bases and J dropped 1 base, with 13 bases sitting between them. Germline values: CDR1 MNHNS, CDR2 SASEGT. This CDR3 contains 15 residues. CDR3 sequence reads: CASSEVEETSYEQYF. CDR3 coding DNA: TGTGCCAGCAGTGAGGTAGAGGAGACGTCCTACGAGCAGTACTTC.